Listed below are T cell receptor beta chains from one sample, sequenced in a study of T-cell reconstitution after alpha-beta-depleted transplantation in children. MiXCR, run by TCRdb on the PCR reads, gives a single entry per CDR3 protein. The sample has over 150,000 distinct CDR3 sequences, 13% to 15% seen once. The sample here was PBMCs from the stem cell graft donor, taken from the stem cell graft. The receptor set was obtained from a human donor who donated a stem cell graft to a child with acute lymphoblastic leukemia. The CDR3 runs from the conserved cysteine through the conserved F or W. A D gene is named only where the DNA matches it firmly. Clone size is given for some rows only: seen once, a few or many times, or a class if the clone is expanded.

V gene	clone size	J gene	D gene	CDR3 DNA	CDR3 protein
TRBV7-9	many	TRBJ2-5	NA	TGTGCCAGCAGCCAAGGTGACCCGGATGATGAGACCCAGTACTTC	CASSQGDPDDETQYF
TRBV20-1	NA	TRBJ2-1	TRBD2	TGCAGTGCTAGAGGACTAGCGGGATTCTACAATGAGCAGTTCTTC	CSARGLAGFYNEQFF
TRBV12-3/TRBV12-4	NA	TRBJ1-5	NA	TGTGCCAGCAGGATGACACTTAATCAGCCCCAGCATTTT	CASRMTLNQPQHF
TRBV29-1	many	TRBJ1-2	TRBD1	TGCAGCGTAAGCTGGACAGGGCGAGGCTACACCTTC	CSVSWTGRGYTF
TRBV5-1	many	TRBJ1-1	NA	TGCGCCAGCAGCTTGGTAGAAGGGCGCTGGGGCACTGAAGCTTTCTTT	CASSLVEGRWGTEAFF
TRBV5-6	few	TRBJ1-2	NA	TGTGCCAGCAGCCTCGGAGGTCCCGGGTATGGCTACACCTTC	CASSLGGPGYGYTF
TRBV5-1	NA	TRBJ2-7	NA	TGCGCCAGCAGCTTGGGTGCAGGGGAATCCCACGAGCAGTACTTC	CASSLGAGESHEQYF
TRBV27	many	TRBJ2-6	TRBD1	TGTGCCAGCAGTTTAAACCGGGACAGGGGATCAGGGGCCAACGTCCTGACTTTC	CASSLNRDRGSGANVLTF
TRBV7-9	many	TRBJ2-3	NA	TGTGCCAGCGCCTTAAAGGAGGGAGACACAGATACGCAGTATTTT	CASALKEGDTDTQYF
TRBV12-3/TRBV12-4	many	TRBJ1-5	NA	TGTGCCAGCAGTTTAGGGGAAGGTGCCCAGCCCCAGCATTTT	CASSLGEGAQPQHF
TRBV12-3/TRBV12-4	many	TRBJ2-5	NA	TGTGCCAGCAGTTTGGTAGAGACCCAGTACTTC	CASSLVETQYF
TRBV20-1	many	TRBJ2-2	NA	TGCAGTGCTAGAAGGCCCGGCTTCACCGGGGAGCTGTTTTTT	CSARRPGFTGELFF
TRBV12-3/TRBV12-4	many	TRBJ1-1	NA	TGTGCCAGCAGTATCCAGGGTTTGGCTTTCTTT	CASSIQGLAFF
TRBV20-1	many	TRBJ2-1	TRBD2	TGCAGTGCTAGACCCGGGACTAGCCCTGTGAGGGAGCAGTTCTTC	CSARPGTSPVREQFF
TRBV2	NA	TRBJ2-1	NA	TGTGCCAGCAATCGACTTTTGTACAATGAGCAGTTCTTC	CASNRLLYNEQFF
TRBV18	NA	TRBJ2-7	TRBD2	TGTGCCAGCTCACCTAAAACTAGCGGGAGAAACGAGCAGTACTTC	CASSPKTSGRNEQYF
TRBV15	many	TRBJ2-7	NA	TGTGCCACCAGCAGAGATTCAGGGTACAGGTACGAGCAGTACTTC	CATSRDSGYRYEQYF
TRBV12-3/TRBV12-4	many	TRBJ1-3	NA	TGTGCCAGCAGTTTTGCCTTAAGAAACACCATATATTTT	CASSFALRNTIYF
TRBV29-1	many	TRBJ1-1	NA	TGCAGCGTTGTGCTGAACACTGAAGCTTTCTTT	CSVVLNTEAFF
TRBV5-1	many	TRBJ1-1	NA	TGCGCCAGCAGCTTTCGGACAGAAATGAACACTGAAGCTTTCTTT	CASSFRTEMNTEAFF
TRBV5-1	NA	TRBJ2-5	NA	TGCGCCAGCAGCTACTACAGGAGCTTAGAGACCCAGTACTTC	CASSYYRSLETQYF
TRBV3-1	many	TRBJ2-6	TRBD2	TGTGCCAGCAGCCACATCTTTCGGGCTATTACGGGAGGATATGGGGCCAACGTCCTGACTTTC	CASSHIFRAITGGYGANVLTF
TRBV5-1	many	TRBJ2-2	NA	TGCGCCAGCAGCTTGGCGGGAACGAACACCGGGGAGCTGTTTTTT	CASSLAGTNTGELFF
TRBV20-1	NA	TRBJ1-1	NA	TGCAGTGCTCGTAAACCAGAAACAACTGAAGCTTTCTTT	CSARKPETTEAFF
TRBV6-1	NA	TRBJ2-2	NA	TGTGCCAGCAGTGAAGCGTTCACCGGGGAGCTGTTTTTT	CASSEAFTGELFF
TRBV6-5	many	TRBJ2-2	TRBD2	TGTGCCAGCAGATCAAAGCGGGAGGGTACCGGGGAGCTGTTTTTT	CASRSKREGTGELFF
TRBV24-1	once	TRBJ2-7	TRBD2	TGTGCCACCAGTGACGCAACTAGCGGGAGTTCCTACGAGCAGTACTTC	CATSDATSGSSYEQYF
TRBV20-1	few	TRBJ2-1	TRBD2	TGCAGTGCCTCAATGCTGGCTAGCGGGAGGGATTACAATGAGCAGTTCTTC	CSASMLASGRDYNEQFF
TRBV12-3/TRBV12-4	few	TRBJ1-2	TRBD1	TGTGCCAGCAGCGACCAGGGGGGACGTTCTGACGGCTACACCTTC	CASSDQGGRSDGYTF
TRBV5-6	many	TRBJ2-4	NA	TGTGCCAGCAGCTTTGGAGGGGGCCATAACATTCAGTACTTC	CASSFGGGHNIQYF
TRBV28	few	TRBJ1-5	NA	TGTGCCAGCAGTTCCCGAACTAGCAATCAGCCCCAGCATTTT	CASSSRTSNQPQHF
TRBV7-8	many	TRBJ1-2	NA	TGTGCCAGCAGCTTAAACAGGGACAATTATGGCTACACCTTC	CASSLNRDNYGYTF
TRBV29-1	many	TRBJ2-7	TRBD2	TGCAGCGTTGAAGGACTAGCGGCTACCTACGAGCAGTACTTC	CSVEGLAATYEQYF
TRBV20-1	few	TRBJ2-5	NA	TGCAGTGCCGCAGCCCCCGGGAAAGAGACCCAGTACTTC	CSAAAPGKETQYF
TRBV12-3/TRBV12-4	many	TRBJ2-7	TRBD1	TGTGCCAGCAGTTTGGGGACAGGCCAGCACGAGCAGTACTTC	CASSLGTGQHEQYF
TRBV12-3/TRBV12-4	many	TRBJ1-3	NA	TGTGCCAGCAGTTTACCGGTCGGAAACACCATATATTTT	CASSLPVGNTIYF
TRBV5-1	many	TRBJ1-1	TRBD1	TGCGCCAGCAGCCCGAGGACAGGGGAAACTGAAGCTTTCTTT	CASSPRTGETEAFF
TRBV11-2	many	TRBJ2-2	NA	TGTGCCAGCAGCACTCGATTTGTGAACACCGGGGAGCTGTTTTTT	CASSTRFVNTGELFF
TRBV4-2	many	TRBJ2-1	NA	TGTGCCAGCAGCCAAGTCCGGTCGGGAGCCTCCTACAATGAGCAGTTCTTC	CASSQVRSGASYNEQFF
TRBV20-1	many	TRBJ2-5	NA	TGCAGTGCTAAGGGCCAGGAGACCCAGTACTTC	CSAKGQETQYF
TRBV5-1	many	TRBJ1-1	NA	TGCGCCAGCAGATTTATGAACACTGAAGCTTTCTTT	CASRFMNTEAFF
TRBV5-1	many	TRBJ2-7	NA	TGCGCCAGCAGCCCGCCCTCGAGCACCTACGAGCAGTACTTC	CASSPPSSTYEQYF
TRBV12-3/TRBV12-4	many	TRBJ2-7	NA	TGTGCCAGCAGCCGATCTTCGGGACCAGCCTACGAGCAGTACTTC	CASSRSSGPAYEQYF
TRBV9	many	TRBJ2-7	NA	TGTGCCATGGGGGTGGGCGATCGGGACGAGCAGTACTTC	CAMGVGDRDEQYF
TRBV5-1	NA	TRBJ2-3	NA	TGCGCCAGCAGCTTGGAGGTGGGGTGCGCGGGCCCAGATACGCAGTATTTT	CASSLEVGCAGPDTQYF
TRBV12-3/TRBV12-4	few	TRBJ2-7	TRBD2	TGTGCCAGCAGTTATAGCGGGAGGGCCCACGAGCAGTACTTC	CASSYSGRAHEQYF